One sample yielded the 15 T cell receptor beta chains listed below, sequenced in a study of CD8 T cells in ankylosing spondylitis (dated by TCRdb to 2015 to 2018). The library came from 5' RACE. The sample was run on an Illumina HiSeq 2500. The public reads were quality trimmed at Q25 with fastp and then assembled into clones with MiXCR by TCRdb, keeping productive beta chains. A single entry per CDR3 protein holds the most common genes and DNA from its merged rows. The sample table contains approximately 200,000 distinct CDR3 sequences; only one count was recorded for 10% to 15% of them. 8% to 13% of the sample is held by the ten biggest clonotypes. The sequencing input was blood, either unsorted or a sorted T cell fraction (not recorded which). Every receptor here comes from a female donor with ankylosing spondylitis or in good health (not recorded which).

The V and J genes are TRBV5-1 and TRBJ2-7; TRBD1 is a possible D gene (6 bases). Germline lookup yields CDR1 SGHRS and CDR2 YFSETQ. The CDR3 sequence is 14 residues long. V lost 3 bases and J 1 base, leaving 11 bases between the germline ends. CDR3: CASSSLTGSYEQYF. CDR3 nucleotides: TGCGCCAGCAGCTCCTTAACAGGGTCCTACGAGCAGTACTTC.

This clonotype was seen a few times. The chain carries TRBV29-1 and TRBJ1-5; possible D gene TRBD1, 5 bases. CDR3 length: 13 residues. Germline CDR1 SQVTM, CDR2 ANQGSEA. Trimming removed 5 bases from V and 1 base from J, with 9 bases in between. The CDR3 is CSVTRGSNQPQHF. The CDR3 nucleotides are TGCAGCGTTACCCGGGGGAGCAATCAGCCCCAGCATTTT.

The gene calls are TRBV5-1 and TRBJ2-7, with TRBD2 matching over 8 bases. Germline lookup yields CDR1 SGHRS and CDR2 YFSETQ. V dropped 5 bases and J dropped 3; count of bases not matched to a gene: 16. The length of the CDR3 is 17 residues. The CDR3 coding sequence is TGCGCCAGCAGTGCTCTAGCGGGCGGAGGATTCTACTACGAGCAGTACTTC. This translates into CASSALAGGGFYYEQYF.

This clonotype has a count of ten or more. The chain uses TRBV12-3 or TRBV12-4 and TRBJ1-2; D gene ambiguous. Deletions cut 6 bases from V and 6 bases from J, with 8 bases between. CDR3 length: 11 amino acids. The CDR3: CASSLTDGYTF. CDR3 coding DNA: TGTGCCAGCAGCCTGACTGATGGCTACACCTTC.

Many counts were recorded for this clonotype. This chain joins TRBV6-1 and TRBJ1-1; no clear D. V gave up 6 bases and J gave up 4 bases, with 12 bases separating them. The CDR3 extends over 13 amino acids. Germline-derived CDR1 and CDR2 are MNHNS and SASEGT. CDR3 nucleotides: TGTGCCAGCAGACAGAGGCCCGGCACTGAAGCTTTCTTT. The encoded protein is CASRQRPGTEAFF.

In its sample, this clonotype was seen a few times. The chain is built from TRBV12-3 or TRBV12-4 and TRBJ2-5, with 9 bases identical to TRBD1. V trimming: 6 bases; J trimming: 7 bases; junction bases outside the gene matches: 6. This CDR3 is 13 amino acids long. CDR3 DNA sequence: TGTGCCAGCAGCTTTAGACAGGGGGGGACCCAGTACTTC. Protein product: CASSFRQGGTQYF.

This clonotype was observed at least ten times. This rearrangement joins TRBV20-1 to TRBJ2-5; D ambiguous. V lost 6 bases, J lost 2 bases, and 13 bases lay in between. The germline gives CDR1 DFQATT, CDR2 SNEGSKA (reference sequence). The CDR3 runs to 13 residues. CDR3 amino acids: CSAFTDGQETQYF. The CDR3 DNA sequence: TGCAGTGCCTTCACCGACGGACAAGAGACCCAGTACTTC.

The V call is TRBV3-1, the J call TRBJ2-2, with no clear D. In germline, CDR1 is LGHDT, CDR2 YNNKEL (reference sequence). The V end was cut by 1 base, the J end by 6 bases, with 12 bases between. The CDR3 runs to 15 residues. DNA for the CDR3: TGTGCCAGCAGCCAAGTATCGGTTAACCCCGGGGAGCTGTTTTTT. Translating it yields CASSQVSVNPGELFF.

This clonotype showed up many times. J is TRBJ2-2 and V is TRBV6-2 or TRBV6-3, with 7 nucleotides matching TRBD1. Trimming at V came to 2 bases and at J to 4 bases, leaving 4 bases not matched to a gene. The CDR3 covers 15 residues. Germline V lookup: CDR1 MNHEY, CDR2 SVGEGT. The CDR3 reads CASSYEDRVTGELFF. For the CDR3, the DNA is TGTGCCAGCAGTTACGAAGACAGGGTCACCGGGGAGCTGTTTTTT.

This clonotype was counted only a few times. CDR3: CASSKLHRGESSGANVLTF. Written as DNA, the CDR3 is TGTGCCAGCAGCAAATTACACAGGGGCGAAAGCTCTGGGGCCAACGTCCTGACTTTC. V and J are TRBV7-6 and TRBJ2-6; 7 positions agree with TRBD1. The V gene end was trimmed by 5 bases and the J gene end by 0 bases; junction bases not matched to a gene: 13. This CDR3 is built from 19 residues. Germline V gene data show CDR1 as SGHVS and CDR2 as FNYEAQ.

This clonotype has ten or more counts. The chain recombines TRBV7-9 with TRBJ2-3; D is unclear. CDR1 and CDR2 (germline): SEHNR, FQNEAQ (reference sequence). Trimming removed 1 base from V and 3 bases from J, with 8 bases in between. The CDR3 covers 14 residues. This chain's CDR3 is CASSLDGTTDTQYF. CDR3 DNA sequence: TGTGCCAGCAGCTTAGACGGAACAACAGATACGCAGTATTTT. The full variable domain, with the rest looked up from reference TRBV7-9 and TRBJ2-3, is DTGVSQNPRHKITKRGQNVTFRCDPISEHNRLYWYRQTLGQGPEFLTYFQNEAQLEKSRLLSDRFSAERPKGSFSTLEIQRTEQGDSAMYLCASSLDGTTDTQYFGPGTRLTVL.

The chain uses TRBV5-1 and TRBJ2-1; 9 nucleotides match TRBD2. The V and J ends lost 0 bases and 6 bases, in that order; junction bases with no gene match: 4. Germline-derived CDR1 and CDR2 are SGHRS and YFSETQ. The CDR3 extends over 15 amino acids. CDR3 DNA: TGCGCCAGCAGCTTGGCAGCGGGAGGCCTCAATGAGCAGTTCTTC. It encodes CASSLAAGGLNEQFF. Using reference TRBV5-1 and TRBJ2-1 for the parts outside the CDR3, the full variable domain is KAGVTQTPRYLIKTRGQQVTLSCSPISGHRSVSWYQQTPGQGLQFLFEYFSETQRNKGNFPGRFSGRQFSNSRSEMNVSTLELGDSALYLCASSLAAGGLNEQFFGPGTRLTVL.

The chain couples TRBV5-4 to TRBJ2-7; D is possibly TRBD2 (5 bases). The ends were cut back, 2 bases at V and 6 bases at J, with 9 bases in the middle. There are 12 residues in the CDR3. Germline V gene sequence: CDR1 SGHNT, CDR2 YYREEE (reference sequence). The CDR3 sequence: CASSFGIGEQYF. As DNA, the CDR3 is TGTGCCAGCAGCTTCGGGATAGGCGAGCAGTACTTC.

This clonotype was found a few times. The chain combines TRBV29-1 with TRBJ1-1, with TRBD1 as a possible D gene (6 bases). The ends were cut back, 3 bases at V and 3 bases at J, with 8 bases in the middle. Germline loops: CDR1 SQVTM, CDR2 ANQGSEA. The CDR3 loop spans 12 amino acids. As DNA, the CDR3 is TGCAGCGTTGAGGGGGGGCACACTGAAGCTTTCTTT. Protein: CSVEGGHTEAFF.

This clonotype was observed at least ten times. The chain links TRBV7-9 to TRBJ2-1; D not certain. Trimming left V 6 bases short and J 3 bases short, with 6 bases between. The germline gives CDR1 SEHNR, CDR2 FQNEAQ (reference sequence). The CDR3 is made up of 12 amino acids. For the CDR3, the DNA is TGTGCCAGCAGTCCAGACTACAATGAGCAGTTCTTC. Translating gives CASSPDYNEQFF. The variable domain in full, completed from reference TRBV7-9 and TRBJ2-1, reads DTGVSQNPRHKITKRGQNVTFRCDPISEHNRLYWYRQTLGQGPEFLTYFQNEAQLEKSRLLSDRFSAERPKGSFSTLEIQRTEQGDSAMYLCASSPDYNEQFFGPGTRLTVL.